This TCR beta chain was sequenced in a study of T-cell memory formation after mild COVID-19. Each CDR3 protein is one row after TCRdb ran MiXCR on the 5' RACE reads. The sample consists of 540,000 or so distinct CDR3 sequences, approximately 20% of them appearing once. This clonotype was detected a few times. The sequencing sample was made of PBMCs or a T cell subset sorted from them (not recorded which). The sequence came from an adult woman who had mild COVID-19 (a few samples of this study predate the infection). Cell type and time point are not known.

The CDR3 coding sequence is TGTGCCAGCAGTTACAACAGGGGGCGGGGGGAGCAGTACTTC. Translated, it gives CASSYNRGRGEQYF. V gene TRBV6-5 combines with J gene TRBJ2-7; 9 nucleotides match TRBD1. The CDR3 is 14 amino acids. Germline V gives CDR1 MNHEY, CDR2 SVGAGI. The junction had 6 bases not matched to a gene; V was cut back by 2 bases and J by 7 bases.